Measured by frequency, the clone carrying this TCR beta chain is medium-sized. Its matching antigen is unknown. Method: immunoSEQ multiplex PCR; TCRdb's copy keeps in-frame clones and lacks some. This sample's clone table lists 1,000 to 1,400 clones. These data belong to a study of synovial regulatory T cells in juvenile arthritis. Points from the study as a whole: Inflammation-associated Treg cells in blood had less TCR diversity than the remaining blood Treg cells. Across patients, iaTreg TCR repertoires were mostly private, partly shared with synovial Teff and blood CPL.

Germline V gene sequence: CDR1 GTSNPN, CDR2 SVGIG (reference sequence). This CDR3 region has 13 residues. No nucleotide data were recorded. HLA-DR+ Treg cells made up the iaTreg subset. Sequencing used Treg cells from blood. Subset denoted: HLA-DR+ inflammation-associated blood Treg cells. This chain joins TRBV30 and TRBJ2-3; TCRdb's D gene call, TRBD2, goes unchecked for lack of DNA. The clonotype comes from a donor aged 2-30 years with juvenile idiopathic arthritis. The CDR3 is CAWSGRATDTQYF.